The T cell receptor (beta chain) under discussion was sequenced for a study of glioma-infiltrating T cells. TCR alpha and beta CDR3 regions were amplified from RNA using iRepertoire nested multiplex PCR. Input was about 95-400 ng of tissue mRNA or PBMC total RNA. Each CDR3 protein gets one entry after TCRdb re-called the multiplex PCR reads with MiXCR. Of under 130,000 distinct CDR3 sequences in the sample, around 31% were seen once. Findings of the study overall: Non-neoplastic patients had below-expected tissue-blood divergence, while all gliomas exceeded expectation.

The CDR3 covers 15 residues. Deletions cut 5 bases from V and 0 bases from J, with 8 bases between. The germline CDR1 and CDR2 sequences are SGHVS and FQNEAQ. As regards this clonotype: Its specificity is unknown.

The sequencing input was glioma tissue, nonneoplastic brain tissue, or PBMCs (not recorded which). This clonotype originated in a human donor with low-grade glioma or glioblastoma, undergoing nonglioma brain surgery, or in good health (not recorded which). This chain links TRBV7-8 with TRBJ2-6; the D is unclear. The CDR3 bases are TGTGCCAGCAGCCCGCGTCGCTCTGGGGCCAACGTCCTGACTTTC. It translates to CASSPRRSGANVLTF.